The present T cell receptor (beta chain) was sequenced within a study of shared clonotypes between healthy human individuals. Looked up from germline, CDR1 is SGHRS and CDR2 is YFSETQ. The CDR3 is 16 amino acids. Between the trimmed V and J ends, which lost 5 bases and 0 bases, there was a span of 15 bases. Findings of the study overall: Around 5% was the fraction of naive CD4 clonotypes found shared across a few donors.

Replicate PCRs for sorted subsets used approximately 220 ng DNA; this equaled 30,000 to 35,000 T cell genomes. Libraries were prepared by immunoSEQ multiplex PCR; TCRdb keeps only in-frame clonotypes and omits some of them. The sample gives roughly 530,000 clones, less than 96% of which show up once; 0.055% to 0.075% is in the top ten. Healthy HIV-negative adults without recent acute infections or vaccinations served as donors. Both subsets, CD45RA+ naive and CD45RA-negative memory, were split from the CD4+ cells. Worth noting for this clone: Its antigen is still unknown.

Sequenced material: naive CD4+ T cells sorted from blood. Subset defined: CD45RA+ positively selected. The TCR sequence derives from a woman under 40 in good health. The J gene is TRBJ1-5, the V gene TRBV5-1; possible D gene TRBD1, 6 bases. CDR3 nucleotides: TGCGCCAGCAGTGTTGGGACACTTAATAGCAATCAGCCCCAGCATTTT. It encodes CASSVGTLNSNQPQHF.